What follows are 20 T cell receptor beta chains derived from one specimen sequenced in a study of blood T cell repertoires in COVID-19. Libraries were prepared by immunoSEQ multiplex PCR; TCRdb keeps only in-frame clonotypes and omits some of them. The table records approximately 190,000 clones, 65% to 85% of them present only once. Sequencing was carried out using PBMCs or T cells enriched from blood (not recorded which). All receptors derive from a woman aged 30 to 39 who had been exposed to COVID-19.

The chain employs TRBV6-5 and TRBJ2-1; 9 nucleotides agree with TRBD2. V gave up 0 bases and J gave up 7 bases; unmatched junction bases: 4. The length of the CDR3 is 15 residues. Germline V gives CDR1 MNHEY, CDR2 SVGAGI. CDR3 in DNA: TGTGCCAGCAGTTACTCGCGGGGGGGCGGGAATGAGCAGTTCTTC. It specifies CASSYSRGGGNEQFF.

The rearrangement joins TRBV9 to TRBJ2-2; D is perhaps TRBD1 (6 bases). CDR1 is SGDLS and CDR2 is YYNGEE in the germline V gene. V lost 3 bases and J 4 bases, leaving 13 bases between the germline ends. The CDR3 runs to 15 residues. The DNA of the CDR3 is TGTGCCAGCAGCGCTCTGGACAGTTCCACCGGGGAGCTGTTTTTT. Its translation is CASSALDSSTGELFF.

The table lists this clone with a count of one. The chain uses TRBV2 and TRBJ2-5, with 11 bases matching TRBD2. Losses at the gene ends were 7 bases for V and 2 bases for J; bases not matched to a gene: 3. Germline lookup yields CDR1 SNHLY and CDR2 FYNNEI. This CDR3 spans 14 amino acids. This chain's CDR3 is CASTRTSGQETQYF. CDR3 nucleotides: TGTGCCAGCACCCGGACTAGCGGGCAAGAGACCCAGTACTTC.

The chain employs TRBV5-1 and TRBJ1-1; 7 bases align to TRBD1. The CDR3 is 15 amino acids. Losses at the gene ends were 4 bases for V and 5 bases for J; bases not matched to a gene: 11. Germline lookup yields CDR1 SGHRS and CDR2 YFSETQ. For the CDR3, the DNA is TGCGCCAGCAGCCTGAGACAGGGTGTAGGAACTGAAGCTTTCTTT. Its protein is CASSLRQGVGTEAFF.

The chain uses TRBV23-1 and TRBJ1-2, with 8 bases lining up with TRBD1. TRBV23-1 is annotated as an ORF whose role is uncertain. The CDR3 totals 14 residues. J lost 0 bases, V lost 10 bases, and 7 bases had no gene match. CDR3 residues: CAKPRDRSNYGYTF. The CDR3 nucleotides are TGCGCCAAACCCCGGGACAGGTCTAACTATGGCTACACCTTC.

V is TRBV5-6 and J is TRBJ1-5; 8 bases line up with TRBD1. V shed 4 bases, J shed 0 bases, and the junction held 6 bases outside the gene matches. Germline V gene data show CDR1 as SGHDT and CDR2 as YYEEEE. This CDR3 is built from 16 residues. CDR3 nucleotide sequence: TGTGCCAGCAGCCCGACAGGGGCCCGTAGCAATCAGCCCCAGCATTTT. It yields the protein CASSPTGARSNQPQHF.

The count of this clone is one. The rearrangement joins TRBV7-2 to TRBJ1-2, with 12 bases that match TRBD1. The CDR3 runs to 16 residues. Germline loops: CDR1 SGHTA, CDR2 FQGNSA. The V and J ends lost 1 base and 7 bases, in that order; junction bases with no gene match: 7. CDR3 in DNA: TGTGCCAGCAGCTTAGTTCCCGGGACAGGGGGCGCTGGCTACACCTTC. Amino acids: CASSLVPGTGGAGYTF.

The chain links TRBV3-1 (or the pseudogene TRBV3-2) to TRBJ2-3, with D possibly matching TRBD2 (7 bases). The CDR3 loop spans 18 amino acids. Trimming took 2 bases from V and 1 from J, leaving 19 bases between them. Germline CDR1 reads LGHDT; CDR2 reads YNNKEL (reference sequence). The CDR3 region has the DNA TGTGCCAGCAGCCAAAATGTGGCGGGGGCTGCTGGCACAGATACGCAGTATTTT. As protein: CASSQNVAGAAGTDTQYF.

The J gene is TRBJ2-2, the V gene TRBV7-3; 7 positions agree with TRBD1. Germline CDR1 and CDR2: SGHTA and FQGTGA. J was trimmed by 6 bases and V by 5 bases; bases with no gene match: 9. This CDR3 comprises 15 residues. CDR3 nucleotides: TGTGCCAGCAGCCCCCGGACAGGTGGTGCCGGGGAGCTGTTTTTT. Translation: CASSPRTGGAGELFF.

DNA for the CDR3: TGTGCCAGCAGTCCCCCGCGGGACAGGGAATTCAATGAGCAGTTCTTC. Encoded protein: CASSPPRDREFNEQFF. The chain couples TRBV25-1 to TRBJ2-1, with 9 bases fitting TRBD1. CDR3 length equals 16 residues. Germline CDR1 MGHDK, CDR2 SYGVNS. V dropped 5 bases and J dropped 6; count of bases not matched to a gene: 11.

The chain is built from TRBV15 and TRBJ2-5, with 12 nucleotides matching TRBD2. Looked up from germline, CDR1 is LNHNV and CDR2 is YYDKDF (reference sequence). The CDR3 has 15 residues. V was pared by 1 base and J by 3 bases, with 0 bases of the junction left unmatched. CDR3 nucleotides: TGTGCCACCAGCAGAGGGACTAGCGGGGAAGAGACCCAGTACTTC. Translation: CATSRGTSGEETQYF.

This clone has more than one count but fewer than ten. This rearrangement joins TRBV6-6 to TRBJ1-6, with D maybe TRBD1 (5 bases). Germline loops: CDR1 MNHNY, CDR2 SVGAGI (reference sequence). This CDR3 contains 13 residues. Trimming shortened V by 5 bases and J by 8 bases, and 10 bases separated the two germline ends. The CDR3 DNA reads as TGTGCCAGCAGTCTACAGGAACATTCACCCCTCCACTTT. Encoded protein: CASSLQEHSPLHF.

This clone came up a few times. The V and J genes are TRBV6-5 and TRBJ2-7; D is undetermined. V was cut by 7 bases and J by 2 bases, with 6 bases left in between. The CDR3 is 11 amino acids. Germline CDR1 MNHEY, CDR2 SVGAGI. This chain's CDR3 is CASTHTYEQYF. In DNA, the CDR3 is TGTGCCAGCACGCACACCTACGAGCAGTACTTC.

CDR3 amino acids: CASSQWATMSGANVLTF. The CDR3 DNA sequence: TGTGCCAGCAGCCAATGGGCTACGATGTCTGGGGCCAACGTCCTGACTTTC. The chain has TRBV3-1 (or the pseudogene TRBV3-2) and TRBJ2-6, with unresolved D. The CDR3 covers 17 residues. Germline CDR1 is LGHDT and CDR2 is YNNKEL (reference sequence). Trimming cost V 2 bases and J 1 base, with 12 bases left between them.

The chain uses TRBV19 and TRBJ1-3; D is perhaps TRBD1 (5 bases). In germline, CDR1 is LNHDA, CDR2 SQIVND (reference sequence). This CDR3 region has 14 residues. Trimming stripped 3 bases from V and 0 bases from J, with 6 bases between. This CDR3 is CASSMGGSGNTIYF. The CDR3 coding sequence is TGTGCCAGTAGTATGGGGGGCTCTGGAAACACCATATATTTT.

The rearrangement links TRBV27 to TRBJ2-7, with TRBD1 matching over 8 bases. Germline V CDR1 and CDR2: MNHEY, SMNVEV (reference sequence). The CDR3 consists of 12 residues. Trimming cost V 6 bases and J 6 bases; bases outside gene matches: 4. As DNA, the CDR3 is TGTGCCAGCAGCCACCAGGGGGCCGAGCAGTACTTC. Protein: CASSHQGAEQYF.

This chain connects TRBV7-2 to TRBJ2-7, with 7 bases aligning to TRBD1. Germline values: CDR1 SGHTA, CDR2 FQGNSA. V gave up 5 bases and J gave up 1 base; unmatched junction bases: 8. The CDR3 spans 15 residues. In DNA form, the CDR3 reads TGTGCCAGCAGCATAACCGACAGGGAGTCCTACGAGCAGTACTTC. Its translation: CASSITDRESYEQYF.

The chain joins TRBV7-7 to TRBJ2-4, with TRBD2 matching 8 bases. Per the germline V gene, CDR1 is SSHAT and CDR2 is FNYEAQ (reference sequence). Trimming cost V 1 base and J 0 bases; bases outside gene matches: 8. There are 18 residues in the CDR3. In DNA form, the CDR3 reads TGTGCCAGCAGCTTAGTTTCGGGGGGGCGGTTAGCCAAAAACATTCAGTACTTC. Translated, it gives CASSLVSGGRLAKNIQYF.

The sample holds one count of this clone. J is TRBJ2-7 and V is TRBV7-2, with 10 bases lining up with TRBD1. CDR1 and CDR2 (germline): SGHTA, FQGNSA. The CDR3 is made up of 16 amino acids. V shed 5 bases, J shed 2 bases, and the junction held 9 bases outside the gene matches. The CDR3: CASSLPTGTGAYEQYF. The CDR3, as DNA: TGTGCCAGCAGCCTCCCTACCGGGACAGGGGCCTACGAGCAGTACTTC. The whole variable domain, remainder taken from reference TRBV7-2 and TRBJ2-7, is GAGVSQSPSNKVTEKGKDVELRCDPISGHTALYWYRQSLGQGLEFLIYFQGNSAPDKSGLPSDRFSAERTGGSVSTLTIQRTQQEDSAVYLCASSLPTGTGAYEQYFGPGTRLTVT.

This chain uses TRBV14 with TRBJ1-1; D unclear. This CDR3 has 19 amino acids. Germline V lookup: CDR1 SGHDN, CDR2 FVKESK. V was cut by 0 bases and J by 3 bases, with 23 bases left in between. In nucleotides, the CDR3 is TGTGCCAGCAGCCAAGAAAGTGGTAGAGTAGTGGGAGCGGACACTGAAGCTTTCTTT. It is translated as CASSQESGRVVGADTEAFF. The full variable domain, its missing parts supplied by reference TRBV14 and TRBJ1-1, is EAGVTQFPSHSVIEKGQTVTLRCDPISGHDNLYWYRRVMGKEIKFLLHFVKESKQDESGMPNNRFLAERTGGTYSTLKVQPAELEDSGVYFCASSQESGRVVGADTEAFFGQGTRLTVV.